The sequence of this TCR beta chain was determined in a study of regulatory T cells in long-lasting Graves disease. This clonotype showed up many times. The TCR beta library used iRepertoire HTBI primers with Arm-PCR amplification of CDR3. TCRdb passed the multiplex PCR reads through MiXCR, listing each CDR3 protein once. The table lists some 420,000 distinct CDR3 sequences, about 20% of them singletons. As for time point: persistent/refractory GD, antithyroid drugs over 5 years with positive TRAb. Generation of the TCR library employed RNA extracted from PBMCs. American Thyroid Association guidelines served as the basis for diagnosing Graves' disease. Germline lookup yields CDR1 MDHEN and CDR2 SYDVKM. The CDR3 length is 15 residues. The V and J ends lost 3 bases and 3 bases, in that order; junction bases with no gene match: 5.

This receptor was obtained from a female donor with Graves disease. This rearrangement joins TRBV28 to TRBJ1-5; 7 bases agree with TRBD1. This specimen was peripheral blood mononuclear cells (PBMCs), taken when the disease was refractory, from a patient treated with antithyroid drugs. CDR3 sequence reads: CASSFLGQVNQPQHF. CDR3 nucleotides: TGTGCCAGCAGTTTCCTAGGACAGGTCAATCAGCCCCAGCATTTT.